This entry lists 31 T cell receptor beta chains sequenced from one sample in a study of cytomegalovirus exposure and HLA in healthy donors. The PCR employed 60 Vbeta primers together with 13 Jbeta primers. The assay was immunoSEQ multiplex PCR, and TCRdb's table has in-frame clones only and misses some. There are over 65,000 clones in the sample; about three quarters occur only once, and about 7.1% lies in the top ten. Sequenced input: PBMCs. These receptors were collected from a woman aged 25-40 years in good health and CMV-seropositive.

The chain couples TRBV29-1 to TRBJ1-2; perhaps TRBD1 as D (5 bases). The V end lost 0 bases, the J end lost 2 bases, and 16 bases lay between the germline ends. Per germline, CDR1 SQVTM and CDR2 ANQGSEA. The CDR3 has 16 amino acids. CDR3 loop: CSVEDSKPGLNYGYTF. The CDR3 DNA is TGCAGCGTTGAAGATTCGAAACCAGGGCTCAACTATGGCTACACCTTC.

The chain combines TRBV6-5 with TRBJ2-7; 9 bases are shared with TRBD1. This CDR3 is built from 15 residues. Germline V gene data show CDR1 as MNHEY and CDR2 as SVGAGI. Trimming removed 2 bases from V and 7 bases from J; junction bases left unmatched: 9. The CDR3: CASSYSRQGVREQYF. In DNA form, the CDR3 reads TGTGCCAGCAGTTACAGCCGACAGGGGGTAAGGGAGCAGTACTTC.

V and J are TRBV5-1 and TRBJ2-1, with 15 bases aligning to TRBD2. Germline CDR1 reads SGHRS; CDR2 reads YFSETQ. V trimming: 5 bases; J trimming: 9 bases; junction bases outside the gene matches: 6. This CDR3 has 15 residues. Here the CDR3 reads CASSFGLAGGGEQFF. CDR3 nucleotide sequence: TGCGCCAGCAGTTTTGGACTAGCGGGAGGGGGTGAGCAGTTCTTC. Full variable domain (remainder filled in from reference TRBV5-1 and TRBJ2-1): KAGVTQTPRYLIKTRGQQVTLSCSPISGHRSVSWYQQTPGQGLQFLFEYFSETQRNKGNFPGRFSGRQFSNSRSEMNVSTLELGDSALYLCASSFGLAGGGEQFFGPGTRLTVL.

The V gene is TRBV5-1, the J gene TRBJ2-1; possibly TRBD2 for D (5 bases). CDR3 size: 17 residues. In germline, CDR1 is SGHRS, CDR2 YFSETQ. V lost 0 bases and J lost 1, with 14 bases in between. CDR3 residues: CASSLAPGRGSYNEQFF. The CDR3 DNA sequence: TGCGCCAGCAGCTTGGCCCCGGGGAGAGGGTCCTACAATGAGCAGTTCTTC.

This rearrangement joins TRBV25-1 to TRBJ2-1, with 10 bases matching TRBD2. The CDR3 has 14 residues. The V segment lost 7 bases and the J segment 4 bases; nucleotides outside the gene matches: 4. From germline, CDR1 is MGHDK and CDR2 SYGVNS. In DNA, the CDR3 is TGTGCCAGCACCCATAGCGGGAGGTACAATGAGCAGTTCTTC. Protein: CASTHSGRYNEQFF.

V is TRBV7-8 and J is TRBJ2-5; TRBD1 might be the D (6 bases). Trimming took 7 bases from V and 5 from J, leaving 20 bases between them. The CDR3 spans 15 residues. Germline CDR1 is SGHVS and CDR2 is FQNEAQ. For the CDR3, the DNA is TGTGCCAGCACCGAGGGGGACGGGATTGGGGAGACCCAGTACTTC. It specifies CASTEGDGIGETQYF.

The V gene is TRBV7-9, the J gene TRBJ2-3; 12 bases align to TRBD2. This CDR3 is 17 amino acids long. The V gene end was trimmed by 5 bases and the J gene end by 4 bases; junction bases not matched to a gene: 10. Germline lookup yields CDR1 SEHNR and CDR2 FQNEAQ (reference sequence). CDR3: CASSAFRLAGVSDTQYF. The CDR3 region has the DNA TGTGCCAGCAGCGCATTCCGACTAGCGGGAGTGTCAGATACGCAGTATTTT.

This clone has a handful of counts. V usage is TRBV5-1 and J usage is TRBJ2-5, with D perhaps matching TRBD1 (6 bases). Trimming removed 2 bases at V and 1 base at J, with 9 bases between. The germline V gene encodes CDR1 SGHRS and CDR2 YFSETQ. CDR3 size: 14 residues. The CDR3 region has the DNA TGCGCCAGCAGCTTAGACAGGATCCAAGAGACCCAGTACTTC. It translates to CASSLDRIQETQYF. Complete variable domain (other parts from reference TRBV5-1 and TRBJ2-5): KAGVTQTPRYLIKTRGQQVTLSCSPISGHRSVSWYQQTPGQGLQFLFEYFSETQRNKGNFPGRFSGRQFSNSRSEMNVSTLELGDSALYLCASSLDRIQETQYFGPGTRLLVL.

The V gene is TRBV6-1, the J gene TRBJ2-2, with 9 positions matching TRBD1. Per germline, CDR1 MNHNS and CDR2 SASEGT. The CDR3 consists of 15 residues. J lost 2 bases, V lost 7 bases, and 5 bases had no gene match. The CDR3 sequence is CASTRDRANTGELFF. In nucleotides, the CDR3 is TGTGCCAGCACCCGGGACAGGGCTAACACCGGGGAGCTGTTTTTT.

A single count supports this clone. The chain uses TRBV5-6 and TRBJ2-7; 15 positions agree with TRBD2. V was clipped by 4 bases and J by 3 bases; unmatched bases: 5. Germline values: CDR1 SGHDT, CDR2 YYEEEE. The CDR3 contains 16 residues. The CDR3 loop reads CASSGTSGRRRYEQYF. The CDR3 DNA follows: TGTGCCAGCAGCGGGACTAGCGGGAGGCGCCGCTACGAGCAGTACTTC.

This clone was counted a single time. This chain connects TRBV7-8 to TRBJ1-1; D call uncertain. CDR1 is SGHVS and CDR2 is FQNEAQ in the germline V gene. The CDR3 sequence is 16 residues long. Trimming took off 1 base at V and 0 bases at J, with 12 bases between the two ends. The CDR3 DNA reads TGTGCCAGCAGCTTAGTGGGATCGGGGTTGAACACTGAAGCTTTCTTT. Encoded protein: CASSLVGSGLNTEAFF. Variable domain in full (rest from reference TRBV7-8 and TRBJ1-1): GAGVSQSPRYKVAKRGQDVALRCDPISGHVSLFWYQQALGQGPEFLTYFQNEAQLDKSGLPSDRFFAERPEGSVSTLKIQRTQQEDSAVYLCASSLVGSGLNTEAFFGQGTRLTVV.

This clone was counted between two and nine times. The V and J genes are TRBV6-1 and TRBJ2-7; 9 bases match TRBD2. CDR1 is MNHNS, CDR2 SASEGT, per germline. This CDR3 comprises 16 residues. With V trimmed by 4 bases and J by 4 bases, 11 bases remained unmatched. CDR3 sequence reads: CASSGIFSGSTYEQYF. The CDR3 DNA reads TGTGCCAGCAGTGGAATATTTAGCGGGAGTACGTACGAGCAGTACTTC.

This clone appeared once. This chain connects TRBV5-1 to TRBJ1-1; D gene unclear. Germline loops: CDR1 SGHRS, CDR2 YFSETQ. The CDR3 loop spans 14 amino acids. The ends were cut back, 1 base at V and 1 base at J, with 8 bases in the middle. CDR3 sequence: CASSLKFGNTEAFF. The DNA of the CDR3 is TGCGCCAGCAGCTTGAAGTTCGGGAACACTGAAGCTTTCTTT.

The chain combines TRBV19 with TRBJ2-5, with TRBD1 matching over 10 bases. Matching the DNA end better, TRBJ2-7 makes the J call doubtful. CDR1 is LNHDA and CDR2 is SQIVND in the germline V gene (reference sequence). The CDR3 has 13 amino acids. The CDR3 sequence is CASSGQGGYEQYF. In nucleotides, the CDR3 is TGTGCCAGTAGCGGACAGGGGGGCTACGAGCAGTACTTC.

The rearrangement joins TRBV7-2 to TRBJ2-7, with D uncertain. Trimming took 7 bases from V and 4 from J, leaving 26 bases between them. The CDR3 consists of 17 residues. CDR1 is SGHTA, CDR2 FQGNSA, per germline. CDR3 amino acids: CASTPLALARHDYEQYF. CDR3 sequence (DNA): TGTGCCAGCACCCCCTTAGCCCTTGCGAGGCACGATTACGAGCAGTACTTC. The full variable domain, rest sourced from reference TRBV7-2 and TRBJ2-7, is GAGVSQSPSNKVTEKGKDVELRCDPISGHTALYWYRQSLGQGLEFLIYFQGNSAPDKSGLPSDRFSAERTGGSVSTLTIQRTQQEDSAVYLCASTPLALARHDYEQYFGPGTRLTVT.

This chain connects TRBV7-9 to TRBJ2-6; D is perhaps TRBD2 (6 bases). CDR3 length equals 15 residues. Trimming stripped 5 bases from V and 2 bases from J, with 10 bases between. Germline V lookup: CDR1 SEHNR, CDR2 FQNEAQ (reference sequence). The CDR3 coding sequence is TGTGCCAGCAGCCCCCCGGGGGCTGGGGCCAACGTCCTGACTTTC. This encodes CASSPPGAGANVLTF.

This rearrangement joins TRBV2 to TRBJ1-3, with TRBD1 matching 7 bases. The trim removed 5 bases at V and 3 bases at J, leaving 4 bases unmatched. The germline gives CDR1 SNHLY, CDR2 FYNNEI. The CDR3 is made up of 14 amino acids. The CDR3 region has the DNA TGTGCCAGCAGTCCTGACAGGGTTGGAAACACCATATATTTT. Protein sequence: CASSPDRVGNTIYF.

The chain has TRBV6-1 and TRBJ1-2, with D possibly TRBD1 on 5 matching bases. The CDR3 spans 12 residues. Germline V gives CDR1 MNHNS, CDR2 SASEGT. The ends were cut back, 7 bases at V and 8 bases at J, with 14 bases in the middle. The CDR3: CASKLSGFGYTF. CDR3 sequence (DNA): TGTGCCAGCAAGTTGTCAGGGTTCGGCTACACCTTC.

This CDR3 is CASSLSGPEQYF. The CDR3 bases are TGTGCCAGCAGTTTATCGGGGCCCGAGCAGTACTTC. The chain joins TRBV27 to TRBJ2-7, with D perhaps TRBD1 (5 bases). The CDR3 has 12 residues. V gave up 0 bases and J gave up 6 bases, with 6 bases separating them. CDR1 is MNHEY and CDR2 is SMNVEV in the germline V gene (reference sequence).

The CDR3 DNA reads as TGTGCCAGCAGCTTGGGACAGGGGTTTAGCACAGATACGCAGTATTTT. Amino acid sequence: CASSLGQGFSTDTQYF. The V and J genes are TRBV5-6 and TRBJ2-3, with 8 bases identical to TRBD1. The CDR3 covers 16 residues. V lost 0 bases to trimming and J lost 0 bases; unmatched junction nucleotides: 3. Germline loops: CDR1 SGHDT, CDR2 YYEEEE.

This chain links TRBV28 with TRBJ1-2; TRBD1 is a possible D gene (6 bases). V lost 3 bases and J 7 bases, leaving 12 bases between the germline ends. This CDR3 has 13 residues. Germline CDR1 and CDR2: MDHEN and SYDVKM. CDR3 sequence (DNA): TGTGCCAGCAGTTTGTTGGTAGGGGGTGGCTACACCTTC. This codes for CASSLLVGGGYTF.

The CDR3 DNA follows: TGTGCCAGCAGTGCAGAACTAGCGGGCCAAGAGACCCAGTACTTC. It is translated as CASSAELAGQETQYF. The chain couples TRBV5-6 to TRBJ2-5; 9 positions agree with TRBD2. The V segment lost 5 bases and the J segment 1 base; nucleotides outside the gene matches: 6. Looked up from germline, CDR1 is SGHDT and CDR2 is YYEEEE. The CDR3 is made up of 15 amino acids.

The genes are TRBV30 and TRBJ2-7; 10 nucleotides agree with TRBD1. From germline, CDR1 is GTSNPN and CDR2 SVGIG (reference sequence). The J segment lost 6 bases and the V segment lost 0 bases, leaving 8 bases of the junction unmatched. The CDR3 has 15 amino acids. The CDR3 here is CAWSVLTGGRGEQYF. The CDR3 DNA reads TGTGCCTGGAGTGTACTGACAGGGGGCCGTGGCGAGCAGTACTTC.

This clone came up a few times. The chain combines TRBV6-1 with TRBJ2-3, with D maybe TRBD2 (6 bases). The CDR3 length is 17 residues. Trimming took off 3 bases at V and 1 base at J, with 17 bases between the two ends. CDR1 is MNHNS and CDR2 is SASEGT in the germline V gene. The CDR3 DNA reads TGTGCCAGCAGTGAGTGGGGGGTGGGGCAGGGCACAGATACGCAGTATTTT. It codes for CASSEWGVGQGTDTQYF.

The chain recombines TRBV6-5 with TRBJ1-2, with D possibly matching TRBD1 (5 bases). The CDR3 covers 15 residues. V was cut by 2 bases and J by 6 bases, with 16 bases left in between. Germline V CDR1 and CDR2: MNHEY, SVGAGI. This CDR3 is CASSYHPRGTDGYTF. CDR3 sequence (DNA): TGTGCCAGCAGTTACCACCCTCGGGGGACGGATGGCTACACCTTC.

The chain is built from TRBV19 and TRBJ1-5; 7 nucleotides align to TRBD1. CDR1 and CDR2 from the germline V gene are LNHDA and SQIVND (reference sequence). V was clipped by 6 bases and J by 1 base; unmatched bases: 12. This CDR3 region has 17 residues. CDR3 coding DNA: TGTGCCAGTAGCAGGGGGTGGGGGGAGAAAAGCAATCAGCCCCAGCATTTT. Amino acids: CASSRGWGEKSNQPQHF.

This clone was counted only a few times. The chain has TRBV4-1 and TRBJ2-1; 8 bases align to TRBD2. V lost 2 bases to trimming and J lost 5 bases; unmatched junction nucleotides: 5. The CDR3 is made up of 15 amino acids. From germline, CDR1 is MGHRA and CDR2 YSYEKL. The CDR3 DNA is TGCGCCAGCAGCCAACACGGACTAGCCAACAATGAGCAGTTCTTC. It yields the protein CASSQHGLANNEQFF.

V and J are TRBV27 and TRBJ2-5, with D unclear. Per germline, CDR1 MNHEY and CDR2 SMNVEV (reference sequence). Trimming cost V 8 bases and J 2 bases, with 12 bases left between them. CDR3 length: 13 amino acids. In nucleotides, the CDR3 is TGTGCCAGCTCCCCTTTGCGGCAAGAGACCCAGTACTTC. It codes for CASSPLRQETQYF.

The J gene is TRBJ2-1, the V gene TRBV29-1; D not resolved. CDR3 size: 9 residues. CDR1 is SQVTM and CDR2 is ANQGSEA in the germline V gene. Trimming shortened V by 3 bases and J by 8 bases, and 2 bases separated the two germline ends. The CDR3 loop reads CSVDYEQFF. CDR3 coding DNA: TGCAGCGTTGACTATGAGCAGTTCTTC.

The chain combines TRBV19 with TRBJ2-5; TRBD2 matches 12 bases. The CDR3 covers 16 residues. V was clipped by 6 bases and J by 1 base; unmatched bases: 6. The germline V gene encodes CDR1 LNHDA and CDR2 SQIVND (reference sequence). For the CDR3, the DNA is TGTGCCAGTAGCCCTGGGACTAGCGGGCGCCAAGAGACCCAGTACTTC. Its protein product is CASSPGTSGRQETQYF.

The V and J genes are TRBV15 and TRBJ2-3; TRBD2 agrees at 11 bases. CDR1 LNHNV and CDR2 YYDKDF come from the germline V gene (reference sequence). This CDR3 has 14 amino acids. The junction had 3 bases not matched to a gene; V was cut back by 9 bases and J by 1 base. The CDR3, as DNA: TGTGCCACTAGTAGCGGGAGGGGCACAGATACGCAGTATTTT. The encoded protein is CATSSGRGTDTQYF.